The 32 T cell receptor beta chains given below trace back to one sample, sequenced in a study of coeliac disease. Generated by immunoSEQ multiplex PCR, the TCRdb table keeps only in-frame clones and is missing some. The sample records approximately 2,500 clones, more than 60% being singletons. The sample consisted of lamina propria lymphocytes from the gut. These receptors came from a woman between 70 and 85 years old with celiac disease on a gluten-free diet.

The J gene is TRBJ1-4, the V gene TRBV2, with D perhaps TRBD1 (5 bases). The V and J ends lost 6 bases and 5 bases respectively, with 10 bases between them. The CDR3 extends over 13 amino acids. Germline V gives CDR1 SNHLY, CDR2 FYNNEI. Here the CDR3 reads CASRDSINEKLFF. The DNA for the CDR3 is TGTGCCAGCAGAGACAGCATCAATGAAAAACTGTTTTTT. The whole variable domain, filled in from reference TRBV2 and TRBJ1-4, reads EPEVTQTPSHQVTQMGQEVILRCVPISNHLYFYWYRQILGQKVEFLVSFYNNEISEKSEIFDDQFSVERPDGSNFTLKIRSTKLEDSAMYFCASRDSINEKLFFGSGTQLSVL.

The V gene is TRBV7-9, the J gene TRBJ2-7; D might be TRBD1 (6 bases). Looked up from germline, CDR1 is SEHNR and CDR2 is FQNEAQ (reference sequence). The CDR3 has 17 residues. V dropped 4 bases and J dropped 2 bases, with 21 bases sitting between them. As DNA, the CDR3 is TGTGCCAGCAGCTCACTATGGGGGCACGAAAGACCCTACGAGCAGTACGTC. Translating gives CASSSLWGHERPYEQYV.

CDR3 sequence (DNA): TGTGCCAGCAGCTCGAAAGGGGATATTGGCTACACCTTC. Translated, it gives CASSSKGDIGYTF. J is TRBJ1-2 and V is TRBV7-2; D possibly corresponds to TRBD1 (5 bases). V was clipped by 4 bases and J by 7 bases, with 13 bases between them. The CDR3 consists of 13 residues. CDR1 SGHTA and CDR2 FQGNSA come from the germline V gene.

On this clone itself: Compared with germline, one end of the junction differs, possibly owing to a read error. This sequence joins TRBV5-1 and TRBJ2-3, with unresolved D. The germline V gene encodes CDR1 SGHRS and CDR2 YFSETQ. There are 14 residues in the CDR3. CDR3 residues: CASSLFSSTDTQYF. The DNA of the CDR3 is TGTGCCAGCAGCTTGTTTTCGAGCACAGATACGCAGTATTTT.

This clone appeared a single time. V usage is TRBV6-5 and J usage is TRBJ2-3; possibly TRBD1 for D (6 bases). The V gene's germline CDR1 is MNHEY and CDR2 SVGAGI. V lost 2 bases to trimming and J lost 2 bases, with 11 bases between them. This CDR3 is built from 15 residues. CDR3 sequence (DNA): TGTGCCAGCAGTTACCTCGGACAGTACACAGATACGCAGTATTTT. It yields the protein CASSYLGQYTDTQYF.

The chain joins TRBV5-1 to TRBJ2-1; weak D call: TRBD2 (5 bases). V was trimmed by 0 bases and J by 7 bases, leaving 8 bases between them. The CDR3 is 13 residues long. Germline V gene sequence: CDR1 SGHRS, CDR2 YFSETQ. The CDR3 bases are TGCGCCAGCAGCTTGGTCTCGGGGAATGAGCAGTTCTTC. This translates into CASSLVSGNEQFF.

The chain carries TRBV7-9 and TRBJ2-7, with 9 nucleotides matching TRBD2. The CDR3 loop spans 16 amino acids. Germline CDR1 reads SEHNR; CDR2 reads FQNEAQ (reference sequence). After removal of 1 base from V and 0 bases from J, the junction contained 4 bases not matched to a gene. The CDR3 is CASSLGTSASSYEQYF. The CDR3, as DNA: TGTGCCAGCAGCTTAGGGACTAGCGCAAGCTCCTACGAGCAGTACTTC.

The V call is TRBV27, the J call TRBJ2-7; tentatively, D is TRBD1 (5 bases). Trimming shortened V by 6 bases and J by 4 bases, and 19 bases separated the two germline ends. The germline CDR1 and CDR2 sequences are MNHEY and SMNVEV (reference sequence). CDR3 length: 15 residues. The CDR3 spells CASSLDSLGDYEQYF. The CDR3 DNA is TGTGCCAGCAGCCTAGACAGCCTTGGGGATTACGAGCAGTACTTC.

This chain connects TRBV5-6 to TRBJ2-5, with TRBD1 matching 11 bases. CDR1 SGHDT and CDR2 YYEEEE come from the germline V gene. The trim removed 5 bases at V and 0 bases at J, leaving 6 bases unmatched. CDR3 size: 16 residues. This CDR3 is CASSPLDRGHQETQYF. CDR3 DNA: TGTGCCAGCAGTCCTCTGGACAGGGGGCACCAAGAGACCCAGTACTTC.

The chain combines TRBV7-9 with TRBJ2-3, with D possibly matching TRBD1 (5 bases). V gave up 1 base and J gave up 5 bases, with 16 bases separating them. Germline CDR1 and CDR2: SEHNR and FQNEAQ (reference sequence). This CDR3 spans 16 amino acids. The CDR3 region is CASSLVRGAKRDTQYF. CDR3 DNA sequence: TGTGCCAGCAGCTTAGTAAGGGGCGCAAAGCGAGATACGCAGTATTTT.

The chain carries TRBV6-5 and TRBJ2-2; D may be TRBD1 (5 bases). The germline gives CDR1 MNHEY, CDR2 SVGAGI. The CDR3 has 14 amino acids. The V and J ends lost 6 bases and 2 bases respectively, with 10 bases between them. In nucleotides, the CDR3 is TGTGCCAGCAGACCCTGGACAAACACCGGGGAGCTGTTTTTT. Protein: CASRPWTNTGELFF.

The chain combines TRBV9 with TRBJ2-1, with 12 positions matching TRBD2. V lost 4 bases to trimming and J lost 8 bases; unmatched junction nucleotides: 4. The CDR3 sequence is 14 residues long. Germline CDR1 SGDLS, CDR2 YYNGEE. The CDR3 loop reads CASSSGLAGYEQFF. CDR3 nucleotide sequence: TGTGCCAGCAGCTCGGGACTAGCGGGCTATGAGCAGTTCTTC.

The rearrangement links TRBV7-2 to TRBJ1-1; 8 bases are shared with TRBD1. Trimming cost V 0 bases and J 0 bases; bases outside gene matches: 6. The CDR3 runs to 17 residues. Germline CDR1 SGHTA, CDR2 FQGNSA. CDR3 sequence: CASSLAHVRGLNTEAFF. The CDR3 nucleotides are TGTGCCAGCAGCTTAGCCCATGTCAGGGGGCTGAACACTGAAGCTTTCTTT. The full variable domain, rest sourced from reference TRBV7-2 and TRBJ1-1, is GAGVSQSPSNKVTEKGKDVELRCDPISGHTALYWYRQSLGQGLEFLIYFQGNSAPDKSGLPSDRFSAERTGGSVSTLTIQRTQQEDSAVYLCASSLAHVRGLNTEAFFGQGTRLTVV.

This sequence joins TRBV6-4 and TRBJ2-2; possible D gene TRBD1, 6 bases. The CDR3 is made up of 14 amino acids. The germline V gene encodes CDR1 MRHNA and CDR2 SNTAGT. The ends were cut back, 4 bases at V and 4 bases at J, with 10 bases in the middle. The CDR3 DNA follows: TGTGCCAGCAGTGTGGACAGAAGCACCGGGGAGCTGTTTTTT. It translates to CASSVDRSTGELFF.

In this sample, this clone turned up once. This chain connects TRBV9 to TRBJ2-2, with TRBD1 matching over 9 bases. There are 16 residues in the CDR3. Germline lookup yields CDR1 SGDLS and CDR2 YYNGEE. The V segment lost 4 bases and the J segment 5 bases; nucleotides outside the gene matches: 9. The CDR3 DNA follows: TGTGCCAGCAGCCCTGGAGTCGGACAGGGGACCGGGGAGCTGTTTTTT. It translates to CASSPGVGQGTGELFF.

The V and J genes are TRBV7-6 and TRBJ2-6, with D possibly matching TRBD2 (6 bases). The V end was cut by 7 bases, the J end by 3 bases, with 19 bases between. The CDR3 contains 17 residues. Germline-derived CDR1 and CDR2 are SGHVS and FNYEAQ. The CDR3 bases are TGTGCCAGCACCCCGATACCCGGACTACTTGGGGCCAACGTCCTGACTTTC. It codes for CASTPIPGLLGANVLTF.

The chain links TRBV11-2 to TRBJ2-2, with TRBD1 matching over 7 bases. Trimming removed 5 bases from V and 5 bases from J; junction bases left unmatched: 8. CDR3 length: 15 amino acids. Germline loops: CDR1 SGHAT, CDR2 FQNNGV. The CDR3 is CASSKTGFVTGELFF. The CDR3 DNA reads TGTGCCAGCAGCAAGACAGGGTTTGTGACCGGGGAGCTGTTTTTT.

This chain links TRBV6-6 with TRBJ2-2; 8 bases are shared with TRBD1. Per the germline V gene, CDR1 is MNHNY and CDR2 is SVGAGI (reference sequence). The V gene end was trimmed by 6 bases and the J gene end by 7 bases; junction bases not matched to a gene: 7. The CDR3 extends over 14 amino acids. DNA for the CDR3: TGTGCCAGCAGGGCACAGGGGGTTGTCGGGGAGCTGTTTTTT. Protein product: CASRAQGVVGELFF.

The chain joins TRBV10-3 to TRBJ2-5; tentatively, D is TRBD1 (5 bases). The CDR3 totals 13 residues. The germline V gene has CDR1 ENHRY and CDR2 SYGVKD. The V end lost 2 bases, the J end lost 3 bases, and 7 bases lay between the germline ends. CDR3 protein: CAISERQKETQYF. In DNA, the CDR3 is TGTGCCATCAGTGAGCGACAGAAAGAGACCCAGTACTTC.

CDR3 residues: CASSSGAGRMPGANVLTF. The CDR3 DNA sequence: TGTGCCAGCAGCTCTGGGGCCGGCCGTATGCCTGGGGCCAACGTCCTGACTTTC. The gene calls are TRBV11-3 and TRBJ2-6; a possible D gene is TRBD1 (5 bases). The CDR3 is 18 residues long. CDR1 and CDR2 (germline): SGHNT, YENEEA. The V and J ends lost 4 bases and 2 bases respectively, with 18 bases between them.

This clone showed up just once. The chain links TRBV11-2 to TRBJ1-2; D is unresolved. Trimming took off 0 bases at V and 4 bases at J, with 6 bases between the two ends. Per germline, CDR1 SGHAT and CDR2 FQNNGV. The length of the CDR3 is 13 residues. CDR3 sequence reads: CASSLDNSYGYTF. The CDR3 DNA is TGTGCCAGCAGCTTAGATAACAGCTATGGCTACACCTTC.

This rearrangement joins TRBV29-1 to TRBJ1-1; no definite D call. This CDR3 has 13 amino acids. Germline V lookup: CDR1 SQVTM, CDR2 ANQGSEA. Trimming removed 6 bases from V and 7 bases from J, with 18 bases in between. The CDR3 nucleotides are TGCAGCGTGACGGACGGGAGTGAGGTTGAAGCTTTCTTT. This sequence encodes CSVTDGSEVEAFF.

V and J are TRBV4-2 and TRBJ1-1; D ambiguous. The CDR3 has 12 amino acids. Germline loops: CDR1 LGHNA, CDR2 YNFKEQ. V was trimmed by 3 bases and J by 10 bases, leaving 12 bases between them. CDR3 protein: CASSQGGGTAFF. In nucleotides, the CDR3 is TGTGCCAGCAGCCAGGGCGGAGGTACAGCTTTCTTT.

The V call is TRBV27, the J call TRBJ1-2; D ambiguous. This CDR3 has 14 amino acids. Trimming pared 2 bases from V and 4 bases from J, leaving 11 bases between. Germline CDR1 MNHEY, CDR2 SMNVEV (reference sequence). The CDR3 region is CASSLLGRGYGYTF. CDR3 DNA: TGTGCCAGCAGTTTACTTGGACGGGGCTATGGCTACACCTTC.

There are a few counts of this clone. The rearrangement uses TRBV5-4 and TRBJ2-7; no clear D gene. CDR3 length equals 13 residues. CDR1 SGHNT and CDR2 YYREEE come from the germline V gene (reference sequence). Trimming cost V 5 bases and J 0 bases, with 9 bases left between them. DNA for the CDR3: TGTGCCAGCAGTAATGCGAACTCCTACGAGCAGTACTTC. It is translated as CASSNANSYEQYF. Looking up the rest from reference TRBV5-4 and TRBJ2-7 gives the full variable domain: ETGVTQSPTHLIKTRGQQVTLRCSSQSGHNTVSWYQQALGQGPQFIFQYYREEENGRGNFPPRFSGLQFPNYSSELNVNALELDDSALYLCASSNANSYEQYFGPGTRLTVT.

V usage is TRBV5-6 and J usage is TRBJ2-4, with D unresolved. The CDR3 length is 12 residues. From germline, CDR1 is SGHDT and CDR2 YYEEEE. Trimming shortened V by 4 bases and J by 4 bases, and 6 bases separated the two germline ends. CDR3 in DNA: TGTGCCAGCAGCCAGATTAAAAACATTCAGTACTTC. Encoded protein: CASSQIKNIQYF.

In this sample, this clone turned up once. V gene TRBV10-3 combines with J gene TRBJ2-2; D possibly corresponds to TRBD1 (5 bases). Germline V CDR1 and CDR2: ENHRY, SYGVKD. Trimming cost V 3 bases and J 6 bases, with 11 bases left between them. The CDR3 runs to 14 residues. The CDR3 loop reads CAISEVPRAGELFF. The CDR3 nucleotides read TGTGCCATCAGTGAAGTACCCAGGGCCGGGGAGCTGTTTTTT.

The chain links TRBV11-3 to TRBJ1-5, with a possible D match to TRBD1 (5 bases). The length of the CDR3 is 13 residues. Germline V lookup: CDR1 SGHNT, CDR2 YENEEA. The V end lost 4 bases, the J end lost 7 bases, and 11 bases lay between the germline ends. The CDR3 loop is CASSSYQGQPQHF. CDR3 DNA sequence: TGTGCCAGCAGCTCCTACCAGGGCCAGCCCCAGCATTTT. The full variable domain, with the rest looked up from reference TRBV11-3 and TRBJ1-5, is EAGVVQSPRYKIIEKKQPVAFWCNPISGHNTLYWYLQNLGQGPELLIRYENEEAVDDSQLPKDRFSAERLKGVDSTLKIQPAELGDSAVYLCASSSYQGQPQHFGDGTRLSIL.

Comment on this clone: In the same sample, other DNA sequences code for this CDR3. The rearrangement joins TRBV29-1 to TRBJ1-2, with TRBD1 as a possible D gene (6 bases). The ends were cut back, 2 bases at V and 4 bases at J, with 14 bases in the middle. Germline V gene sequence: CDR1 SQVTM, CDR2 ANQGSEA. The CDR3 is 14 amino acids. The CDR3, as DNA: TGCAGCGTTGAAAAGGGGGTGGAGAGCTATGGCTACACCTTC. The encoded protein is CSVEKGVESYGYTF.

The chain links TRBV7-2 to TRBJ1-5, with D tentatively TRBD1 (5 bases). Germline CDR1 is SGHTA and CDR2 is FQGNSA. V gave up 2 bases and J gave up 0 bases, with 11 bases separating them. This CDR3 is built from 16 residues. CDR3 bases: TGTGCCAGCAGCTTAAAGGGGTCCCATAGCAATCAGCCCCAGCATTTT. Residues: CASSLKGSHSNQPQHF.

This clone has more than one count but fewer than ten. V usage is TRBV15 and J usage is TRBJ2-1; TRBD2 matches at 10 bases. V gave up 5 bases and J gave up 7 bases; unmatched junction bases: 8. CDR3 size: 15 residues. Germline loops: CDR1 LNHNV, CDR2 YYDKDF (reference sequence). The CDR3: CATSESGGARNEQFF. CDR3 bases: TGTGCCACCAGCGAAAGCGGGGGGGCCAGGAATGAGCAGTTCTTC.

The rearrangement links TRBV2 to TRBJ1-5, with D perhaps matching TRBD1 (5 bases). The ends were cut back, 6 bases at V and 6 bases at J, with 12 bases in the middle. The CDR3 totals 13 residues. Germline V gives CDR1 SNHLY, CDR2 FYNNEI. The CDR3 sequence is CASSRVGSQPQHF. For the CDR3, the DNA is TGTGCCAGCAGCAGGGTAGGATCTCAGCCCCAGCATTTT. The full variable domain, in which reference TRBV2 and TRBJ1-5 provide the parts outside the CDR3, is EPEVTQTPSHQVTQMGQEVILRCVPISNHLYFYWYRQILGQKVEFLVSFYNNEISEKSEIFDDQFSVERPDGSNFTLKIRSTKLEDSAMYFCASSRVGSQPQHFGDGTRLSIL.